The 8 T cell receptor beta chains below were found in one sample sequenced in a study of blood T cells in healthy people across ages. The authors ran a second PCR of about 7 to 11 cycles using a sample-barcoded 5' primer and a J-beta primer mix. TCRdb re-called the 5' RACE reads through MiXCR, storing one row per CDR3 protein. This sample yields around 1,500,000 distinct CDR3 sequences, of which 28% are seen a single time; 6.5% to 8.5% belongs to the top ten. What was sequenced was blood. These TCRs come from a woman in her 30s in good health.

This chain links TRBV11-1 with TRBJ2-3, with TRBD2 matching 8 bases. The germline gives CDR1 SGHAT, CDR2 FQDESV (reference sequence). The V and J ends lost 4 bases and 3 bases, in that order; junction bases with no gene match: 9. CDR3 length equals 16 residues. The CDR3 here is CASSSNAAGGTDTQYF. The CDR3 coding sequence is TGTGCCAGCAGCTCAAATGCGGCGGGGGGAACAGATACGCAGTATTTT.

The rearrangement uses TRBV11-2 and TRBJ2-3, with D possibly matching TRBD1 (7 bases). V was trimmed by 6 bases and J by 1 base, leaving 17 bases between them. Germline V CDR1 and CDR2: SGHAT, FQNNGV. The CDR3 is 16 amino acids. This CDR3 is CASREGAGGGTDTQYF. In DNA form, the CDR3 reads TGTGCCAGCAGGGAGGGGGCCGGGGGCGGCACAGATACGCAGTATTTT.

Points on this clonotype: This sequence may be a read error, since a much larger clone differs from it by one base. The chain has TRBV7-9 and TRBJ2-6, with D possibly being TRBD1 or TRBD2 (6 bases each). Germline CDR1 reads SEHNR; CDR2 reads FQNEAQ (reference sequence). The CDR3 is made up of 15 amino acids. The CDR3 loop reads CASTSGLPGANVRTF. For the CDR3, the DNA is TGTGCCAGCACCAGCGGGCTACCGGGGGCCAACGTCCGGACTTTC. The whole variable domain, filled in from reference TRBV7-9 and TRBJ2-6, reads DTGVSQNPRHKITKRGQNVTFRCDPISEHNRLYWYRQTLGQGPEFLTYFQNEAQLEKSRLLSDRFSAERPKGSFSTLEIQRTEQGDSAMYLCASTSGLPGANVRTFGAGSRLTVL.

The rearrangement uses TRBV11-2 and TRBJ2-3, with D perhaps TRBD1 or TRBD2 (5 bases each). V lost 4 bases, J lost 2 bases, and 25 bases lay in between. This CDR3 region has 19 residues. Germline CDR1 reads SGHAT; CDR2 reads FQNNGV. CDR3 amino acids: CASSSWASRSQGDTDTQYF. The CDR3 region has the DNA TGTGCCAGCAGCTCATGGGCCTCGCGCTCCCAGGGAGACACAGATACGCAGTATTTT.

The chain links TRBV6-6 to TRBJ2-7; the D is unclear. Germline V gene sequence: CDR1 MNHNY, CDR2 SVGAGI (reference sequence). This CDR3 is built from 14 residues. Trimming stripped 0 bases from V and 6 bases from J, with 12 bases between. In DNA, the CDR3 is TGTGCCAGCAGTTACTCGCACCCAACCAGCGAGCAGTACTTC. This gives the protein CASSYSHPTSEQYF.

The chain joins TRBV20-1 to TRBJ2-6, with D possibly being TRBD1 or TRBD2 (5 bases each). The CDR3 has 16 amino acids. The V and J ends lost 3 bases and 0 bases respectively, with 12 bases between them. CDR1 and CDR2 from the germline V gene are DFQATT and SNEGSKA (reference sequence). CDR3 in DNA: TGCAGTGCTAGTATCCGGGGCAGCTCTGGGGCCAACGTCCTGACTTTC. Residues: CSASIRGSSGANVLTF.

This chain connects TRBV28 to TRBJ1-1, with D possibly TRBD1 on 5 matching bases. Between the trimmed V and J ends, which lost 8 bases and 0 bases, there was a span of 16 bases. The CDR3 is 15 residues long. Germline lookup yields CDR1 MDHEN and CDR2 SYDVKM. The CDR3 sequence is CASLPFGAMNTEAFF. The CDR3 coding sequence is TGTGCCAGCCTACCTTTTGGGGCCATGAACACTGAAGCTTTCTTT. Filled out from reference TRBV28 and TRBJ1-1, the complete variable domain reads DVKVTQSSRYLVKRTGEKVFLECVQDMDHENMFWYRQDPGLGLRLIYFSYDVKMKEKGDIPEGYSVSREKKERFSLILESASTNQTSMYLCASLPFGAMNTEAFFGQGTRLTVV.

Only a few counts were recorded for this clonotype. The rearrangement joins TRBV29-1 to TRBJ2-7, with 10 bases aligning to TRBD2. This CDR3 has 14 residues. V gave up 7 bases and J gave up 2 bases; unmatched junction bases: 8. CDR1 is SQVTM, CDR2 ANQGSEA, per germline. CDR3 region: CSAGSSGGPYEQYF. DNA of the CDR3: TGCAGCGCCGGTTCTAGCGGGGGTCCCTACGAGCAGTACTTC.